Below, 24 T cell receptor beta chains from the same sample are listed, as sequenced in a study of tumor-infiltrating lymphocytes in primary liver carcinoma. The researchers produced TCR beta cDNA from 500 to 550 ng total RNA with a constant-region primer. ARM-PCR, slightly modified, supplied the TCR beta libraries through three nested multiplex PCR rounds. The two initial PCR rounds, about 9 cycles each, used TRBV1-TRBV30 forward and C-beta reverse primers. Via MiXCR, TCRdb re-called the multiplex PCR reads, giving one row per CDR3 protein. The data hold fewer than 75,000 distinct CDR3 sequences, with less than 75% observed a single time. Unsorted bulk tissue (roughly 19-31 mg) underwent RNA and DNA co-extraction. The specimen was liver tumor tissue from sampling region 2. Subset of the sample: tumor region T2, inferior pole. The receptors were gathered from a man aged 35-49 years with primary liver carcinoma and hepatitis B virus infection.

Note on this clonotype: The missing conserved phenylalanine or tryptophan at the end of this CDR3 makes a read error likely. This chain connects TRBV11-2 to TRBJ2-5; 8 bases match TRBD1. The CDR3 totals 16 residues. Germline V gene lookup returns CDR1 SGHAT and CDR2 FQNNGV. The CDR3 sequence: CAGSLTAGGSGESQYL. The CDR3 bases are TGTGCCGGCAGCTTAACAGCAGGGGGCTCGGGGGAGAGCCAGTACTTA.

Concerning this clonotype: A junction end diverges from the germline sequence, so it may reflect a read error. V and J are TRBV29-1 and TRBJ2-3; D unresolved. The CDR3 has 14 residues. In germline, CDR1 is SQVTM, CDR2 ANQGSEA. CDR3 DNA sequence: TGCAGCGTTTCCGGGTCAGGAGCGTCAGATACGCTGTATTTT. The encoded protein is CSVSGSGASDTLYF.

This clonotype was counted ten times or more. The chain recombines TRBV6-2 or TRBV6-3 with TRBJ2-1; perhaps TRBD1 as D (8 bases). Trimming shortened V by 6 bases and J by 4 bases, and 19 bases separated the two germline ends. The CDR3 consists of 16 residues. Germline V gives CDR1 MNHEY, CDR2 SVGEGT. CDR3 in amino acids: CASRRGQGGIYNEQFF. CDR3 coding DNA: TGTGCCAGCAGACGAGGACAGGGAGGGATATACAATGAGCAGTTCTTC.

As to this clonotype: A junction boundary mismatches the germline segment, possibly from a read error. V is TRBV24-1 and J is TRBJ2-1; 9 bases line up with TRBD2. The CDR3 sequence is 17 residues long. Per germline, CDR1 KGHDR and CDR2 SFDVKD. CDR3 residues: CATCDLEGASGISEKFF. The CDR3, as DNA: TGTGCCACCTGTGATTTAGAAGGGGCTAGCGGGATAAGTGAGAAGTTCTTC.

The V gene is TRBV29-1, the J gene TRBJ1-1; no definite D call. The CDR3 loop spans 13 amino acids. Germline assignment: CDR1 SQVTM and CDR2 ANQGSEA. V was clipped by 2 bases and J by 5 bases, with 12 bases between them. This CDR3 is CSVEPHGGTEAFF. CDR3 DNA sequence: TGCAGCGTTGAACCACACGGAGGGACTGAAGCTTTCTTT.

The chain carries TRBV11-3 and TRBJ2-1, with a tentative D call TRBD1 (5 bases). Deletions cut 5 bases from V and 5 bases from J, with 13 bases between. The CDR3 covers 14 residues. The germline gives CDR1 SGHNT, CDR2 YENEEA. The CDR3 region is CASSVDVTDNEQFF. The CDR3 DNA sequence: TGTGCCAGCAGCGTTGATGTGACAGACAATGAGCAGTTCTTC.

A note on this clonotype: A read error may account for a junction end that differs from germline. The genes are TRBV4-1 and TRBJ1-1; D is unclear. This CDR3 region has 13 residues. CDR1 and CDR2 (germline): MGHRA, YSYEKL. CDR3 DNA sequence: TGCGCCAGCAGCCTTCCCCTGAACACTGAAGTTTTCTTT. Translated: CASSLPLNTEVFF.

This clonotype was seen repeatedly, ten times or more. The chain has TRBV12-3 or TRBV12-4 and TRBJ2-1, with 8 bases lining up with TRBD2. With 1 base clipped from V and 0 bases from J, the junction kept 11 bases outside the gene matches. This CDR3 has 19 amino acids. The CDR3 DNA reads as TGTGCCAGCAGTTTAGAAGCTAGCGGGTCGCTGCCCTCCTACAATGAGCAGTTCTTC. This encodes CASSLEASGSLPSYNEQFF.

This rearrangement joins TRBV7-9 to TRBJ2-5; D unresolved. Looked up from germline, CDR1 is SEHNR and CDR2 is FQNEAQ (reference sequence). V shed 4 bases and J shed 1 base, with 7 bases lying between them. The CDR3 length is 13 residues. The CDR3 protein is CASSSDVQETQYF. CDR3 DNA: TGTGCCAGCAGCTCAGATGTCCAAGAGACCCAGTACTTC.

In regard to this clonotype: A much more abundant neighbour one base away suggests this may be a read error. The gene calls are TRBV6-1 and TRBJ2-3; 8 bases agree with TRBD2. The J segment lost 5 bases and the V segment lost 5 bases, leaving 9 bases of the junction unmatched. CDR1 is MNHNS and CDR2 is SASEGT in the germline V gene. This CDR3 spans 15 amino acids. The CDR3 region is CASSPTSVRLDTQYF. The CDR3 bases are TGTGCCAGCAGTCCGACTAGCGTGAGATTAGATACGCAGTATTTT.

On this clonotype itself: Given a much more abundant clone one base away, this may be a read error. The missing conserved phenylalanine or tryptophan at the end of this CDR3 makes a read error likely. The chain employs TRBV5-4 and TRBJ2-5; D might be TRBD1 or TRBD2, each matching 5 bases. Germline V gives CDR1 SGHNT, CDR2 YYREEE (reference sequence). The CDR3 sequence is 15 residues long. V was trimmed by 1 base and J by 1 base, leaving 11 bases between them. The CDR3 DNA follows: TGTGCCAGCAGCTTGAACGGGGACGGCCAAGAGACCCAGTACTCC. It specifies CASSLNGDGQETQYS.

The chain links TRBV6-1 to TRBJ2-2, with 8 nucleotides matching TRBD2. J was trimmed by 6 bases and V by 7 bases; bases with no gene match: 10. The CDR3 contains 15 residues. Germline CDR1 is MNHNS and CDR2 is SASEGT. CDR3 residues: CASNSHQRESGELFF. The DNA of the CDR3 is TGTGCCAGCAATTCCCATCAGCGGGAGTCCGGGGAGCTGTTTTTT.

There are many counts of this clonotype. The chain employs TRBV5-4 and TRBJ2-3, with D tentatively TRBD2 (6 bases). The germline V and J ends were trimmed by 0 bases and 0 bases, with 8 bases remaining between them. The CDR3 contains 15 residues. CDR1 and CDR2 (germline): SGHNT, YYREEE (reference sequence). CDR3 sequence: CASSLDGTSTDTQYF. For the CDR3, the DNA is TGTGCCAGCAGCTTGGACGGGACTAGCACAGATACGCAGTATTTT.

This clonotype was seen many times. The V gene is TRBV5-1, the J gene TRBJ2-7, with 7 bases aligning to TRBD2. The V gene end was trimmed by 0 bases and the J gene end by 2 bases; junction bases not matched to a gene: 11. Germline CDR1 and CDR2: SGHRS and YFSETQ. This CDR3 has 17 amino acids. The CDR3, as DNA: TGCGCCAGCAGCTTGGCCGGGCTCCGGGACTACGCCTACGAGCAGTACTTC. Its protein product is CASSLAGLRDYAYEQYF. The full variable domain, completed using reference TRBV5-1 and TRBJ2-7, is KAGVTQTPRYLIKTRGQQVTLSCSPISGHRSVSWYQQTPGQGLQFLFEYFSETQRNKGNFPGRFSGRQFSNSRSEMNVSTLELGDSALYLCASSLAGLRDYAYEQYFGPGTRLTVT.

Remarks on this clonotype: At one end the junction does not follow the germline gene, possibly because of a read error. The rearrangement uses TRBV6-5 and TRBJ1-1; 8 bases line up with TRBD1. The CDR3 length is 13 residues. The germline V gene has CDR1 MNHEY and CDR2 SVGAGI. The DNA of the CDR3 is TGTGCCAGCACCCAGACCCTACAGGGGGGGGCTCTCTTT. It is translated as CASTQTLQGGALF.

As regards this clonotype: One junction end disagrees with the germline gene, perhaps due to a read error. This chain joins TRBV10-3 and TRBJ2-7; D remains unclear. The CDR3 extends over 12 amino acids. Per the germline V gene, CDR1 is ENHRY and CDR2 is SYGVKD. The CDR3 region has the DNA TGTGGCATCAATGAAGCCTGGCAAGAGCAGTACTTC. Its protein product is CGINEAWQEQYF.

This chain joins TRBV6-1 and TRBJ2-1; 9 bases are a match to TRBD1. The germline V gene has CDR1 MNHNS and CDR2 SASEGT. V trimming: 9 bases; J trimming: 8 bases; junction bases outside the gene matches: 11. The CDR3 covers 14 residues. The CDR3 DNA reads TGTGCCAGTAGGGACAGGGCGTCCGACGATGAGCAGTTCTTC. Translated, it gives CASRDRASDDEQFF.

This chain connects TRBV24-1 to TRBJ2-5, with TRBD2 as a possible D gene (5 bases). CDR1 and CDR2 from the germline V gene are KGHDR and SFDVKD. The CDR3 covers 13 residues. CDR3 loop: CVTSAPGQETQYF. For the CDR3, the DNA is TGTGTCACTAGTGCCCCCGGACAAGAGACCCAGTACTTC.

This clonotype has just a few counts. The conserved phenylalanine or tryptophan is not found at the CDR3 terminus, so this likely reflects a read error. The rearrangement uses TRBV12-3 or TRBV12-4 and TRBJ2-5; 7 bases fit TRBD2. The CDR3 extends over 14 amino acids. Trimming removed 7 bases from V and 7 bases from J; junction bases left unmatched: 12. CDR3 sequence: CASIPREDLLTQYL. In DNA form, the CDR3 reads TGTGCCAGCATCCCCCGGGAGGATCTGTTGACCCAGTACTTA.

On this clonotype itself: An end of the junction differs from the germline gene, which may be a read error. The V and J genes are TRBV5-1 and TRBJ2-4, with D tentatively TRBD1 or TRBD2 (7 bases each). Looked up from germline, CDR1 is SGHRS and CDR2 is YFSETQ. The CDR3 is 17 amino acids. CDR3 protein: CANSLGGTDLAKNIQYF. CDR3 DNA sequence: TGCGCCAACAGCTTGGGAGGGACAGACCTAGCCAAAAACATTCAGTACTTC.

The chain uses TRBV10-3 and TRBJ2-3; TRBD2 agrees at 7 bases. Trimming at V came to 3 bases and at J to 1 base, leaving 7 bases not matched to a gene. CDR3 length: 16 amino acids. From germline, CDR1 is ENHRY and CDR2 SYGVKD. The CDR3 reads CAISDRRRGGTDTQYF. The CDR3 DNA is TGTGCCATCAGTGATAGGAGACGGGGGGGCACAGATACGCAGTATTTT.

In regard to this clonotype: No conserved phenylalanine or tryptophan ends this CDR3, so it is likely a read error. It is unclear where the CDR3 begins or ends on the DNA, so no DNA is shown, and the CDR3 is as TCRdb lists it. CDR3 in amino acids: CSVERQYTGEPFY. The chain uses TRBV29-1 and TRBJ2-2. Germline V lookup: CDR1 SQVTM, CDR2 ANQGSEA. The CDR3 totals 13 residues, both ends included.

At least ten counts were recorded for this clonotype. CDR3 in DNA: TGCGCCAGCAGCCCGCTTCCGGGACTAGCGTACGAGCAGTACTTC. Translation: CASSPLPGLAYEQYF. V usage is TRBV5-1 and J usage is TRBJ2-7; 10 bases are a match to TRBD2. The germline gives CDR1 SGHRS, CDR2 YFSETQ. Trimming at V came to 4 bases and at J to 4 bases, leaving 8 bases not matched to a gene. This CDR3 region has 15 residues.

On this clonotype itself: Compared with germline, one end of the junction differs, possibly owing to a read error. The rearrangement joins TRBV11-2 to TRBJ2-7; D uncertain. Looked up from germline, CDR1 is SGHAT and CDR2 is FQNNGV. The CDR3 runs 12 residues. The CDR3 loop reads CASSLQNHEKYF. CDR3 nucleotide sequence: TGCGCCAGCAGCTTGCAGAACCACGAGAAGTACTTC.